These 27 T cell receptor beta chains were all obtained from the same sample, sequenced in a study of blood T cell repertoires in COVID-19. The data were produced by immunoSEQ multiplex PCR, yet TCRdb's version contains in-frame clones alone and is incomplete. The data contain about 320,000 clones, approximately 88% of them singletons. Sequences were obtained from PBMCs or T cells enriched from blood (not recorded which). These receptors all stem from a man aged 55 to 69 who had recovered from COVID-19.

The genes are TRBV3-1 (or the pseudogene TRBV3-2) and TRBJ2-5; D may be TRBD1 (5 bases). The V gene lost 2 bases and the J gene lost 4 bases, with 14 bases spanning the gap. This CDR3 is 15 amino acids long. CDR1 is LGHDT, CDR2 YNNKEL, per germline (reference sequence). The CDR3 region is CASSQRGPGLETQYF. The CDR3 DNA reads TGTGCCAGCAGCCAAAGGGGTCCGGGTTTAGAGACCCAGTACTTC.

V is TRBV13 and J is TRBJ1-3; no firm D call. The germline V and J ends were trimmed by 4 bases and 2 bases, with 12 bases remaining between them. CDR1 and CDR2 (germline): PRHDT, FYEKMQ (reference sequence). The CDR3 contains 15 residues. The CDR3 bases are TGTGCCAGCAGCTGGGCGGGGATAACTGGAAACACCATATATTTT. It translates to CASSWAGITGNTIYF.

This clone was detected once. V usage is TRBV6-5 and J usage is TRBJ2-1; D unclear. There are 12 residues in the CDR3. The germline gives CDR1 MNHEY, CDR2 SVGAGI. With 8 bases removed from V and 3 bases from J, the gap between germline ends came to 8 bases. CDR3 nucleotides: TGTGCCAGCCGCCTAAGCTACAATGAGCAGTTCTTC. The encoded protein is CASRLSYNEQFF.

Here the CDR3 reads CASSQDASKSGEEKLFF. The DNA of the CDR3 is TGTGCCAGCAGCCAAGACGCATCGAAATCAGGGGAGGAAAAACTGTTTTTT. The chain couples TRBV4-2 to TRBJ1-4; TRBD1 might be the D (6 bases). The CDR3 contains 17 residues. The V end lost 0 bases, the J end lost 8 bases, and 19 bases lay between the germline ends. Germline V lookup: CDR1 LGHNA, CDR2 YNFKEQ.

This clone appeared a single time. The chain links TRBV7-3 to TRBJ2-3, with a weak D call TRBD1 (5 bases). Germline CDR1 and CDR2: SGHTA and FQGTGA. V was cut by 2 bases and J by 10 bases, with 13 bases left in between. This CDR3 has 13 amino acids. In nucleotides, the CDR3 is TGTGCCAGCAGCTTAGAGACAGTAGGGGCGCAGTATTTT. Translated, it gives CASSLETVGAQYF.

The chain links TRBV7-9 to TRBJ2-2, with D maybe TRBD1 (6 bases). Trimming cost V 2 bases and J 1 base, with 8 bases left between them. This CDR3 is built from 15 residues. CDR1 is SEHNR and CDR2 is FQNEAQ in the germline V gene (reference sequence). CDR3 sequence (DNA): TGTGCCAGCAGCTTACAACAGGGGAACACCGGGGAGCTGTTTTTT. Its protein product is CASSLQQGNTGELFF.

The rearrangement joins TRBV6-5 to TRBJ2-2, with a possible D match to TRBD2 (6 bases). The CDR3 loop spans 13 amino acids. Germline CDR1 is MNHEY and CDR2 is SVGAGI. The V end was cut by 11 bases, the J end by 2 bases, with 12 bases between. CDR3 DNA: TGTGCCGGGGGGAATTTCAACACCGGGGAGCTGTTTTTT. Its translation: CAGGNFNTGELFF.

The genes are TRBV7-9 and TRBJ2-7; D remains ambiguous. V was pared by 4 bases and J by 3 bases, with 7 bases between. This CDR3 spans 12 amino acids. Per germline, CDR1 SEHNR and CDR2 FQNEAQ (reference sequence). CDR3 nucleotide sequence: TGTGCCAGCAGCTCCTCGGGCTACGAGCAGTACTTC. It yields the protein CASSSSGYEQYF.

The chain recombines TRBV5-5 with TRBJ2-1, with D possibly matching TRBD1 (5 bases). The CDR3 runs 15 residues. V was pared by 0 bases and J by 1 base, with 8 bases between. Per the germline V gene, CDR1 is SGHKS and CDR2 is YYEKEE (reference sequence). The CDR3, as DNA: TGTGCCAGCAGCTTGGGGCAGGGTTCCTACAATGAGCAGTTCTTC. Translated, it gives CASSLGQGSYNEQFF.

CDR3 amino acids: CASSFDYTYQETQYF. The CDR3 nucleotides read TGTGCCAGCAGCTTCGACTACACGTACCAAGAGACCCAGTACTTC. V and J are TRBV5-4 and TRBJ2-5; D might be TRBD2 (5 bases). The V end was cut by 2 bases, the J end by 0 bases, with 11 bases between. There are 15 residues in the CDR3. Germline CDR1 reads SGHNT; CDR2 reads YYREEE (reference sequence).

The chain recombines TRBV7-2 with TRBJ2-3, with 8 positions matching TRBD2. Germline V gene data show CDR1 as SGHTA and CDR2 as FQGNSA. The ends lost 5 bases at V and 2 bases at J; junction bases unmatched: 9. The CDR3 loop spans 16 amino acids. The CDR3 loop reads CASSLTVLAATDTQYF. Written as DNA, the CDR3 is TGTGCCAGCAGCCTCACTGTACTAGCGGCCACAGATACGCAGTATTTT. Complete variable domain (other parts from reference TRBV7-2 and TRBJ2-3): GAGVSQSPSNKVTEKGKDVELRCDPISGHTALYWYRQSLGQGLEFLIYFQGNSAPDKSGLPSDRFSAERTGGSVSTLTIQRTQQEDSAVYLCASSLTVLAATDTQYFGPGTRLTVL.

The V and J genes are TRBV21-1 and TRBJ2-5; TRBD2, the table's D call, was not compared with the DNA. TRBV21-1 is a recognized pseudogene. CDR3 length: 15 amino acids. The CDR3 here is CASSKGGEGQETQYF. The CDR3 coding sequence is TGTGCCAGCAGCAAAGGGGGGGAGGGACAAGAGACCCAGTACTTC.

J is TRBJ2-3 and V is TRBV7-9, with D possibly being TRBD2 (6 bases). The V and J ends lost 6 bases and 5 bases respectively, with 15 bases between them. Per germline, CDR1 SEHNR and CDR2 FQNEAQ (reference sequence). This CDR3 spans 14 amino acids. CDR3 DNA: TGTGCCAGCAGGGTGGCGGGGCAAGGAGATACGCAGTATTTT. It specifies CASRVAGQGDTQYF.

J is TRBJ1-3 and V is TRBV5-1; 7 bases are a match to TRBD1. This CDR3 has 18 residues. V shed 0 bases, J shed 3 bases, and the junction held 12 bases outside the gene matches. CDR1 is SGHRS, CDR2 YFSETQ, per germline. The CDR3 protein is CASSLALQGQLLGNTIYF. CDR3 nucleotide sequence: TGCGCCAGCAGCTTGGCCCTCCAGGGACAGCTCCTTGGAAACACCATATATTTT.

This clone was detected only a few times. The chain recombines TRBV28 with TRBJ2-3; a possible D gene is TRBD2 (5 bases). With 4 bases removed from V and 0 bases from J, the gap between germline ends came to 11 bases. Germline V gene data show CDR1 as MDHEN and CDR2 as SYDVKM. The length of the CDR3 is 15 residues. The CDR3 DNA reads TGTGCCAGCAGTTCCCCCAGGACTAGCACAGATACGCAGTATTTT. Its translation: CASSSPRTSTDTQYF.

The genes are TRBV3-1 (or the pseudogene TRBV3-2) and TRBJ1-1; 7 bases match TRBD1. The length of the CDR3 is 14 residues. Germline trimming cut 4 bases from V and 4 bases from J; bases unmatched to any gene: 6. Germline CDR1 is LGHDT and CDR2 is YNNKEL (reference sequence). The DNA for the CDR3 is TGTGCCAGCAGCCGGAATCGACAGGGCACTGAAGCTTTCTTT. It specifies CASSRNRQGTEAFF.

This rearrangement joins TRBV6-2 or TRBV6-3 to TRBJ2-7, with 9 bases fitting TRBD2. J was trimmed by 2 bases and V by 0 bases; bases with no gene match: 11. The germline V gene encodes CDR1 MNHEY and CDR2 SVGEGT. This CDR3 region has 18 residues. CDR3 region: CASSYSRSSGRLTYEQYF. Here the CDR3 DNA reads TGTGCCAGCAGTTACTCTCGCTCCAGCGGGAGGCTAACCTACGAGCAGTACTTC.

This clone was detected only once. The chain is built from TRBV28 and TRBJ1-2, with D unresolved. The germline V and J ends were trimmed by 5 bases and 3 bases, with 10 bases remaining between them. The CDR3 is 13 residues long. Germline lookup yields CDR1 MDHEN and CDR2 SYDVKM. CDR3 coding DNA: TGTGCCAGCAGTCCTCACGGGGACTATGGCTACACCTTC. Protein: CASSPHGDYGYTF.

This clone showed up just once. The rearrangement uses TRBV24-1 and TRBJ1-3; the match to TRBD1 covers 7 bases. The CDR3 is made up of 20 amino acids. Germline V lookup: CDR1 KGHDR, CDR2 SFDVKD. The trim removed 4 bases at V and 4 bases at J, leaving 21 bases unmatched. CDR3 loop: CATSERDSFWRGIRGNTIYF. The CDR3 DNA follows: TGTGCCACCAGTGAACGGGACAGCTTCTGGCGCGGGATCCGGGGAAACACCATATATTTT.

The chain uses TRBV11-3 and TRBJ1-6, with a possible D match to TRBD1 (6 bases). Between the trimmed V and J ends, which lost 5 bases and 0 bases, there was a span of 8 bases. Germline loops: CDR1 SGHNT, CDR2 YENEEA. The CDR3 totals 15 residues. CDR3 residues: CASSVDSSYNSPLHF. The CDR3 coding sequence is TGTGCCAGCAGCGTGGACAGCTCCTATAATTCACCCCTCCACTTT.

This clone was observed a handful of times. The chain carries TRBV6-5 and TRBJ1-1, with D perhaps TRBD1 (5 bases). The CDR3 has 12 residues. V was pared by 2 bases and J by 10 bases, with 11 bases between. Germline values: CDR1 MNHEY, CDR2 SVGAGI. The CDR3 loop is CASSYLNGGAFF. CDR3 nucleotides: TGTGCCAGCAGTTACCTTAACGGGGGAGCTTTCTTT.

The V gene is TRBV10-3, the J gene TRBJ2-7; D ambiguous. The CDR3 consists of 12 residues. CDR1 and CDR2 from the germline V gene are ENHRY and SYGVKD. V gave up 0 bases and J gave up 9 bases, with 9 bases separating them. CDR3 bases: TGTGCCATCAGTGAGTCACAGCCGACGCAGTACTTC. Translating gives CAISESQPTQYF.

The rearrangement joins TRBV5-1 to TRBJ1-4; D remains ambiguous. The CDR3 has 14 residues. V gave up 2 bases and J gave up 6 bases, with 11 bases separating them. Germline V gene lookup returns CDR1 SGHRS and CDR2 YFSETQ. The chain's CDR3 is CASSFQPEDEKLFF. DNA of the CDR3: TGCGCCAGCAGCTTTCAGCCTGAGGATGAAAAACTGTTTTTT.

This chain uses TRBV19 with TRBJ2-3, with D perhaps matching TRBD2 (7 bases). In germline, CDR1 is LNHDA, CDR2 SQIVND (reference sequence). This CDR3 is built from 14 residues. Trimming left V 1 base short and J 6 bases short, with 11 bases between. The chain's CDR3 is CASSIGGGQDTQYF. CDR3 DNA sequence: TGTGCCAGTAGTATAGGGGGGGGCCAGGATACGCAGTATTTT.

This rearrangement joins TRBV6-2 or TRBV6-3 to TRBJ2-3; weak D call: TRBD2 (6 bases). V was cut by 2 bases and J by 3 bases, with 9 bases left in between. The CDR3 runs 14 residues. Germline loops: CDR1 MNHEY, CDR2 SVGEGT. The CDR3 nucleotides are TGTGCCAGCAGTTACGGGGAGGCGACAGATACGCAGTATTTT. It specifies CASSYGEATDTQYF.

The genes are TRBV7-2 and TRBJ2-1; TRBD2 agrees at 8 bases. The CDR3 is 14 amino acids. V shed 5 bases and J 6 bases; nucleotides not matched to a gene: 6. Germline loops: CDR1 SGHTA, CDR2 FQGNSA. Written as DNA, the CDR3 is TGTGCCAGCAGCCTAACCGGGACTAGCAATGAGCAGTTCTTC. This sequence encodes CASSLTGTSNEQFF.

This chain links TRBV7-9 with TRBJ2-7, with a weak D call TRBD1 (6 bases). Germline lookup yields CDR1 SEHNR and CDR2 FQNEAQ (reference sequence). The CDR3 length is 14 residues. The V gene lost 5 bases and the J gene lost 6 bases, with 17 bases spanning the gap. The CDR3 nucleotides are TGTGCCAGCAGCCGCGTGGGGGAGACAGGCGAGCAGTACTTC. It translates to CASSRVGETGEQYF.